The 26 T cell receptor beta chains given below trace back to one sample, sequenced in a study of shared clonotypes between healthy human individuals. The assay was immunoSEQ multiplex PCR, and TCRdb's table has in-frame clones only and misses some. The sample records about a million clones, about 77% being singletons. Source material: memory CD4+ T cells sorted from blood. The subset: CD45RA-negative fraction. The receptors stem from a man between 18 and 35 years old in good health.

This chain joins TRBV11-3 and TRBJ2-7, with 7 bases aligning to TRBD1. The CDR3 covers 14 residues. Germline-derived CDR1 and CDR2 are SGHNT and YENEEA. V lost 5 bases to trimming and J lost 2 bases; unmatched junction nucleotides: 6. In DNA form, the CDR3 reads TGTGCCAGCAGCCGAGGGGACAGACCCTACGAGCAGTACTTC. It encodes CASSRGDRPYEQYF.

The chain couples TRBV6-1 to TRBJ2-5; 9 bases line up with TRBD2. The junction had 12 bases not matched to a gene; V was cut back by 0 bases and J by 4 bases. The CDR3 sequence is 18 residues long. Germline assignment: CDR1 MNHNS and CDR2 SASEGT. CDR3 sequence reads: CASSEALWTSDPRETQYF. DNA for the CDR3: TGTGCCAGCAGTGAAGCGCTGTGGACTAGCGATCCCCGAGAGACCCAGTACTTC.

The chain combines TRBV5-1 with TRBJ1-1; the match to TRBD1 covers 9 bases. This CDR3 contains 16 residues. Germline CDR1 is SGHRS and CDR2 is YFSETQ. The junction had 7 bases not matched to a gene; V was cut back by 4 bases and J by 0 bases. In DNA form, the CDR3 reads TGCGCCAGCAGCACACGGACAGGGGCCATGAACACTGAAGCTTTCTTT. Translating it yields CASSTRTGAMNTEAFF. The variable domain in full, with the rest retrieved from reference TRBV5-1 and TRBJ1-1, is KAGVTQTPRYLIKTRGQQVTLSCSPISGHRSVSWYQQTPGQGLQFLFEYFSETQRNKGNFPGRFSGRQFSNSRSEMNVSTLELGDSALYLCASSTRTGAMNTEAFFGQGTRLTVV.

CDR3 in amino acids: CASSLQDRANSPLHF. Written as DNA, the CDR3 is TGTGCCAGCAGTTTACAGGACAGGGCGAATTCACCCCTCCACTTT. J is TRBJ1-6 and V is TRBV27, with 8 bases lining up with TRBD1. This CDR3 has 15 residues. The J segment lost 7 bases and the V segment lost 2 bases, leaving 4 bases of the junction unmatched. Germline CDR1 is MNHEY and CDR2 is SMNVEV (reference sequence).

The chain is built from TRBV5-4 and TRBJ2-1; 10 nucleotides line up with TRBD1. V gave up 7 bases and J gave up 4 bases; unmatched junction bases: 5. CDR3 size: 14 residues. Germline CDR1 SGHNT, CDR2 YYREEE (reference sequence). CDR3 DNA sequence: TGTGCCAGCCTACCGGGACAGGGGTACAATGAGCAGTTCTTC. Its translation: CASLPGQGYNEQFF.

The J gene is TRBJ1-1, the V gene TRBV18; D remains unclear. Germline CDR1 reads KGHSH; CDR2 reads LQKENI. This CDR3 spans 15 amino acids. V was cut by 1 base and J by 1 base, with 10 bases left in between. DNA of the CDR3: TGTGCCAGCTCACCACTATCGGGATCGAACACTGAAGCTTTCTTT. Translated: CASSPLSGSNTEAFF.

This clone was counted only a few times. The CDR3 loop reads CASSEGWGGGGYTF. In DNA form, the CDR3 reads TGTGCCAGCAGTGAAGGATGGGGGGGAGGCGGCTACACCTTC. This chain connects TRBV6-1 to TRBJ1-2; perhaps TRBD1 as D (5 bases). V lost 1 base and J 8 bases, leaving 14 bases between the germline ends. CDR1 and CDR2 from the germline V gene are MNHNS and SASEGT. The CDR3 is 14 amino acids.

This rearrangement joins TRBV29-1 to TRBJ2-5; 9 bases match TRBD2. CDR3 length: 12 amino acids. Unmatched junction bases numbered 6, after V lost 8 bases and J lost 5 bases. CDR1 is SQVTM and CDR2 is ANQGSEA in the germline V gene. The CDR3 loop reads CSILAGTETQYF. The DNA for the CDR3 is TGCAGCATCCTAGCGGGAACGGAGACCCAGTACTTC.

The genes are TRBV2 and TRBJ2-7; tentatively, D is TRBD1 (5 bases). The germline gives CDR1 SNHLY, CDR2 FYNNEI. The length of the CDR3 is 14 residues. With 8 bases removed from V and 4 bases from J, the gap between germline ends came to 18 bases. CDR3 nucleotides: TGTGCCAGCGGACAAGGCCGCCTGATTTACGAGCAGTACTTC. Its protein is CASGQGRLIYEQYF.

Written as DNA, the CDR3 is TGTGCCAGCAGCTTATTTAACACCGGGGAGCTGTTTTTT. Amino acids: CASSLFNTGELFF. The J gene is TRBJ2-2, the V gene TRBV11-2, with D uncertain. This CDR3 has 13 residues. The germline CDR1 and CDR2 sequences are SGHAT and FQNNGV. Deletions cut 2 bases from V and 2 bases from J, with 3 bases between.

V usage is TRBV7-2 and J usage is TRBJ2-2, with D possibly TRBD2 on 5 matching bases. Germline CDR1 and CDR2: SGHTA and FQGNSA. The V and J ends lost 5 bases and 4 bases respectively, with 11 bases between them. CDR3 size: 14 residues. DNA of the CDR3: TGTGCCAGCAGCCAGACCCGGGGCACCGGGGAGCTGTTTTTT. Amino acid sequence: CASSQTRGTGELFF.

V is TRBV9 and J is TRBJ2-6; D is possibly TRBD2 (6 bases). This CDR3 contains 20 residues. V lost 3 bases to trimming and J lost 3 bases, with 25 bases between them. Germline CDR1 is SGDLS and CDR2 is YYNGEE. The CDR3 sequence is CASSADLAAFREIGANVLTF. CDR3 DNA: TGTGCCAGCAGCGCAGATTTGGCCGCCTTTCGGGAGATTGGGGCCAACGTCCTGACTTTC.

The chain is built from TRBV4-3 and TRBJ2-3; TRBD1 is a possible D gene (5 bases). Trimming left V 0 bases short and J 1 base short, with 14 bases between. The CDR3 extends over 17 amino acids. Germline-derived CDR1 and CDR2 are LGHNA and YSLEER. The chain's CDR3 is CASSQDRSTQGTDTQYF. CDR3 DNA sequence: TGCGCCAGCAGCCAAGATCGATCAACACAGGGCACAGATACGCAGTATTTT.

The table lists this clone with a count of one. The chain recombines TRBV5-6 with TRBJ1-2, with a tentative D call TRBD1 (5 bases). The germline V gene has CDR1 SGHDT and CDR2 YYEEEE. V lost 0 bases to trimming and J lost 8 bases, with 14 bases between them. CDR3 length equals 14 residues. The CDR3: CASSLGVQERGYTF. In nucleotides, the CDR3 is TGTGCCAGCAGCTTGGGGGTACAGGAGAGAGGCTACACCTTC.

The gene calls are TRBV7-9 and TRBJ1-1, with a possible D match to TRBD1 (6 bases). Germline V gives CDR1 SEHNR, CDR2 FQNEAQ (reference sequence). The germline V and J ends were trimmed by 5 bases and 14 bases, with 18 bases remaining between them. CDR3 length: 12 amino acids. DNA for the CDR3: TGTGCCAGCAGCCTCCGGGACACTCGGGAGTTCTTT. This gives the protein CASSLRDTREFF.

The CDR3 here is CASRTVSTDTQYF. The CDR3 DNA reads TGTGCCAGCAGGACAGTTTCCACAGATACGCAGTATTTT. The V call is TRBV2, the J call TRBJ2-3; the D gene is possibly TRBD1 (5 bases). CDR1 is SNHLY and CDR2 is FYNNEI in the germline V gene. Trimming cost V 6 bases and J 2 bases, with 9 bases left between them. This CDR3 has 13 residues.

V usage is TRBV5-1 and J usage is TRBJ2-3; no clear D. The CDR3 totals 14 residues. CDR1 is SGHRS and CDR2 is YFSETQ in the germline V gene. Trimming cost V 5 bases and J 3 bases, with 13 bases left between them. CDR3 in amino acids: CASRLEIRTDTQYF. CDR3 in DNA: TGCGCCAGCAGACTGGAGATTCGGACAGATACGCAGTATTTT.

On this clone: A much larger clone lies a single base off, so this may be a read error. The chain links TRBV11-3 to TRBJ2-3; D is unresolved. The CDR3 totals 12 residues. CDR1 is SGHNT, CDR2 YENEEA, per germline. With 5 bases removed from V and 0 bases from J, the gap between germline ends came to 3 bases. In nucleotides, the CDR3 is TGTGCCAGCAGCGCTAGCACAGATACGCAGTATTTT. This codes for CASSASTDTQYF.

Regarding this clone: A far larger clone is only one base removed, so a read error is likely. Other DNA sequences within the sample encode an identical CDR3. The V and J genes are TRBV28 and TRBJ1-1; a possible D gene is TRBD1 (5 bases). The germline V gene has CDR1 MDHEN and CDR2 SYDVKM. The CDR3 covers 22 residues. Trimming cost V 6 bases and J 1 base, with 36 bases left between them. CDR3 amino acids: CASSTRVNAYSTAERRNTEAFF. CDR3 DNA: TGTGCCAGCAGCACCCGGGTGAATGCATACTCGACAGCCGAAAGGCGGAACACTGAAGCTTTCTTT.

The chain carries TRBV6-1 and TRBJ1-1; D unclear. Per germline, CDR1 MNHNS and CDR2 SASEGT. Trimming shortened V by 8 bases and J by 1 base, and 14 bases separated the two germline ends. The CDR3 totals 14 residues. The CDR3 region is CASPGFGGNTEAFF. CDR3 coding DNA: TGTGCCAGCCCGGGATTTGGCGGGAACACTGAAGCTTTCTTT.

The CDR3 region has the DNA TGTGCCAGCAGCCCCTCGACAGGGTCGGGCGGGGAGCTGTTTTTT. This gives the protein CASSPSTGSGGELFF. The rearrangement joins TRBV7-6 to TRBJ2-2; TRBD1 matches 7 bases. This CDR3 contains 15 residues. Germline V gene lookup returns CDR1 SGHVS and CDR2 FNYEAQ. The V and J ends lost 5 bases and 7 bases, in that order; junction bases with no gene match: 10. The full variable domain, completed using reference TRBV7-6 and TRBJ2-2, is GAGVSQSPRYKVTKRGQDVALRCDPISGHVSLYWYRQALGQGPEFLTYFNYEAQQDKSGLPNDRFSAERPEGSISTLTIQRTEQRDSAMYRCASSPSTGSGGELFFGEGSRLTVL.

This clone was recorded only once. The chain recombines TRBV19 with TRBJ1-6, with D uncertain. Germline V gene lookup returns CDR1 LNHDA and CDR2 SQIVND (reference sequence). Trimming took off 3 bases at V and 5 bases at J, with 8 bases between the two ends. The CDR3 runs 14 residues. CDR3 in amino acids: CASSMAGNNSPLHF. The CDR3 DNA follows: TGTGCCAGTAGTATGGCCGGGAATAATTCACCCCTCCACTTT.

The chain recombines TRBV9 with TRBJ2-5; no reliable D call. The CDR3 is made up of 12 amino acids. Germline V gene lookup returns CDR1 SGDLS and CDR2 YYNGEE. Trimming removed 4 bases from V and 3 bases from J, with 7 bases in between. The chain's CDR3 is CASSPAEETQYF. The DNA for the CDR3 is TGTGCCAGCAGCCCGGCCGAAGAGACCCAGTACTTC.

This chain joins TRBV5-1 and TRBJ2-3, with 12 bases aligning to TRBD2. CDR3 length: 16 residues. The germline gives CDR1 SGHRS, CDR2 YFSETQ. With V trimmed by 4 bases and J by 4 bases, 7 bases remained unmatched. The CDR3 reads CASSPRLAGVPDTQYF. CDR3 DNA: TGCGCCAGCAGCCCCCGACTAGCGGGAGTCCCAGATACGCAGTATTTT.

The rearrangement links TRBV6-1 to TRBJ2-7, with 10 bases that match TRBD2. CDR3 size: 15 residues. Per germline, CDR1 MNHNS and CDR2 SASEGT. Germline trimming cut 1 base from V and 8 bases from J; bases unmatched to any gene: 8. DNA of the CDR3: TGTGCCAGCAGTGAAGGGGCTAGCGGGAGTTACAAGCAGTACTTC. Protein product: CASSEGASGSYKQYF.

CDR3 in DNA: TGTGCCAGCAGCCCCCAGTCGGGGGTATCCTACGAGCAGTACTTC. Protein product: CASSPQSGVSYEQYF. The gene calls are TRBV7-2 and TRBJ2-7; TRBD2 is a possible D gene (6 bases). V was shortened by 5 bases and J by 1 base, with 15 bases between the two germline ends. The CDR3 contains 15 residues. CDR1 is SGHTA, CDR2 FQGNSA, per germline. Full variable domain (rest looked up from reference TRBV7-2 and TRBJ2-7): GAGVSQSPSNKVTEKGKDVELRCDPISGHTALYWYRQSLGQGLEFLIYFQGNSAPDKSGLPSDRFSAERTGGSVSTLTIQRTQQEDSAVYLCASSPQSGVSYEQYFGPGTRLTVT.